This T cell receptor beta chain appears in the sequencing data of a study of shared clonotypes between healthy human individuals. Study background: The cohort had two women and a few men, ages 18 to 49. For every donor, three CD4 naive, three CD4 memory, two CD8 naive and one CD8 memory plates were used.

On this clone itself: Antigen: not known.

Study outcomes and limitations: Limited genetic and exposure-history diversity came from having few donors.

Looked up from germline, CDR1 is MNHNS and CDR2 is SASEGT. CDR3 size: 12 residues. Trimming at V came to 8 bases and at J to 3 bases, leaving 4 bases not matched to a gene. At the deep level, the assay was run. Sequenced by immunoSEQ multiplex PCR; TCRdb stores in-frame clones only, minus some. This table has 900,000 to 1,200,000 clones, approximately 80% appearing once. This TCR came from a man aged 18-30 years in good health. Some clones in this sample may be carry-over from other donors' samples. Sequencing was done on a sample of memory CD4+ T cells from PBMCs. Subset in this sample: CD45RA-negative fraction. The chain carries TRBV6-1 and TRBJ2-7; 7 nucleotides agree with TRBD1. The CDR3 loop reads CASRQGDYEQYF. The CDR3 bases are TGTGCCAGCCGACAGGGAGACTACGAGCAGTACTTC.